The 15 T cell receptor beta chains below come from one sample, sequenced in a study of blood T cells in healthy people across ages. A second roughly 6 to 12 cycle PCR used barcoded and J-beta primers. Each CDR3 protein is one row after TCRdb ran MiXCR on the 5' RACE reads. The sample comprises over 1,500,000 distinct CDR3 sequences, roughly 52% of which are singletons, and 2.1% rests with the top ten. Sample: blood. The receptors shown here come from a woman between 40 and 50 years old in good health.

The rearrangement joins TRBV3-1 to TRBJ2-3; 8 nucleotides match TRBD2. Looked up from germline, CDR1 is LGHDT and CDR2 is YNNKEL (reference sequence). With 0 bases clipped from V and 5 bases from J, the junction kept 10 bases outside the gene matches. The CDR3 totals 17 residues. CDR3 in amino acids: CASSQDLSGGEVDTQYF. In nucleotides, the CDR3 is TGTGCCAGCAGCCAAGATCTTTCGGGGGGGGAGGTAGATACGCAGTATTTT.

This clonotype was observed many times. This chain links TRBV7-2 with TRBJ2-1, with D unclear. The CDR3 totals 12 residues. Germline-derived CDR1 and CDR2 are SGHTA and FQGNSA. V lost 1 base and J lost 7, with 5 bases in between. DNA for the CDR3: TGTGCCAGCAGCTTAGGGGTGAATGAGCAGTTCTTC. Amino acids: CASSLGVNEQFF.

The chain is built from TRBV2 and TRBJ2-7; TRBD2 matches 7 bases. The CDR3 loop spans 14 amino acids. CDR1 and CDR2 from the germline V gene are SNHLY and FYNNEI. J was trimmed by 3 bases and V by 6 bases; bases with no gene match: 8. The CDR3 is CASRLREGYYEQYF. The CDR3 region has the DNA TGTGCCAGCAGACTCAGGGAGGGATACTACGAGCAGTACTTC.

Many counts were recorded for this clonotype. The chain recombines TRBV29-1 with TRBJ2-5; D remains ambiguous. Germline V gene data show CDR1 as SQVTM and CDR2 as ANQGSEA. Trimming removed 4 bases at V and 4 bases at J, with 7 bases between. The CDR3 length is 11 residues. CDR3 nucleotide sequence: TGCAGCGTTGGTCTAGGAGAGACCCAGTACTTC. This codes for CSVGLGETQYF.

This rearrangement joins TRBV2 to TRBJ2-1, with D hard to call. This CDR3 has 15 amino acids. V gave up 3 bases and J gave up 2 bases, with 11 bases separating them. Germline CDR1 and CDR2: SNHLY and FYNNEI. CDR3 loop: CASSETHQPYNEQFF. In nucleotides, the CDR3 is TGTGCCAGCAGTGAGACCCATCAACCCTACAATGAGCAGTTCTTC.

This chain uses TRBV29-1 with TRBJ2-7, with a weak D call TRBD2 (5 bases). The germline CDR1 and CDR2 sequences are SQVTM and ANQGSEA. The CDR3 has 13 amino acids. Trimming pared 7 bases from V and 3 bases from J, leaving 16 bases between. The CDR3 here is CSARAEEDYEQYF. Written as DNA, the CDR3 is TGCAGCGCCCGGGCTGAGGAGGACTACGAGCAGTACTTC.

The chain couples TRBV12-3 or TRBV12-4 to TRBJ2-1; 14 bases align to TRBD2. J was trimmed by 6 bases and V by 2 bases; bases with no gene match: 6. The CDR3 extends over 17 amino acids. CDR3 DNA sequence: TGTGCCAGCAGTTTATCAGGACTAGCGGGGGGAGGCAATGAGCAGTTCTTC. It encodes CASSLSGLAGGGNEQFF.

This chain connects TRBV28 to TRBJ2-3, with 8 bases aligning to TRBD2. The V segment lost 5 bases and the J segment 1 base; nucleotides outside the gene matches: 5. CDR1 MDHEN and CDR2 SYDVKM come from the germline V gene. The CDR3 totals 15 residues. In DNA form, the CDR3 reads TGTGCCAGCAGTCGCGGGGGGTCTGGCACAGATACGCAGTATTTT. It translates to CASSRGGSGTDTQYF. Combining the CDR3 with reference TRBV28 and TRBJ2-3 gives the whole variable domain DVKVTQSSRYLVKRTGEKVFLECVQDMDHENMFWYRQDPGLGLRLIYFSYDVKMKEKGDIPEGYSVSREKKERFSLILESASTNQTSMYLCASSRGGSGTDTQYFGPGTRLTVL.

The chain links TRBV24-1 to TRBJ2-4; 9 nucleotides line up with TRBD1. The end of the DNA is better explained by TRBJ2-7, so the J call may be wrong. CDR3 length: 14 residues. Germline assignment: CDR1 KGHDR and CDR2 SFDVKD. The CDR3 coding sequence is TGTGCCACCAGTGGCCGGGACAGGGCAGCCGAGCAGTACTTC. It is translated as CATSGRDRAAEQYF.

The genes are TRBV4-3 and TRBJ1-6, with D perhaps matching TRBD1 (5 bases). The CDR3 loop spans 16 amino acids. Germline CDR1 and CDR2: LGHNA and YSLEER. V lost 0 bases and J 7 bases, leaving 13 bases between the germline ends. CDR3 amino acids: CASSQDSQGRNSPLHF. As DNA, the CDR3 is TGCGCCAGCAGCCAAGATTCCCAGGGCCGCAATTCACCCCTCCACTTT.

CDR3 residues: CASGQYSNQPQHF. CDR3 sequence (DNA): TGTGCCAGCGGACAGTATAGCAATCAGCCCCAGCATTTT. V is TRBV27 and J is TRBJ1-5; D is possibly TRBD1 (6 bases). The CDR3 sequence is 13 residues long. V was cut by 8 bases and J by 0 bases, with 8 bases left in between. The V gene's germline CDR1 is MNHEY and CDR2 SMNVEV (reference sequence).

With regard to this clonotype: The junction differs from germline at one of its ends, possibly a read error. The J gene is TRBJ2-7, the V gene TRBV4-1, with 10 bases matching TRBD1. The CDR3 extends over 15 amino acids. The germline gives CDR1 MGHRA, CDR2 YSYEKL. The CDR3, as DNA: TGCGCCTGCAGCCTACCGGGACAGGGGACCTACGAGCAGTACTTC. It encodes CACSLPGQGTYEQYF.

This chain connects TRBV18 to TRBJ1-6; perhaps TRBD1 as D (5 bases). From germline, CDR1 is KGHSH and CDR2 LQKENI. V was clipped by 1 base and J by 5 bases, with 9 bases between them. The CDR3 has 15 residues. The CDR3 spells CASSPRNRNNSPLHF. CDR3 sequence (DNA): TGTGCCAGCTCACCACGAAACAGGAATAATTCACCCCTCCACTTT.

The chain combines TRBV20-1 with TRBJ2-1, with TRBD1 matching 7 bases. V lost 7 bases and J lost 7; bases outside the gene matches: 10. Germline CDR1 and CDR2: DFQATT and SNEGSKA (reference sequence). The CDR3 sequence is 13 residues long. CDR3 loop: CSVRVGGANEQFF. In DNA form, the CDR3 reads TGCAGTGTTAGGGTAGGGGGCGCAAATGAGCAGTTCTTC.

The V and J genes are TRBV4-1 and TRBJ2-3; tentatively, D is TRBD1 (5 bases). The CDR3 covers 15 residues. Trimming removed 0 bases from V and 3 bases from J, with 10 bases in between. Germline CDR1 MGHRA, CDR2 YSYEKL. The chain's CDR3 is CASSQDYRSTDTQYF. The CDR3, as DNA: TGCGCCAGCAGCCAAGATTACAGGTCTACAGATACGCAGTATTTT.